This T cell receptor beta chain was identified during a study of blood T cell repertoires in COVID-19. Study-wide context: In each case, the material was cDNA or gDNA derived from T cells, B-cell-depleted T cells, or PBMCs.

From germline, CDR1 is LNHDA and CDR2 SQIVND (reference sequence). The CDR3 length is 15 residues. Trimming removed 3 bases from V and 1 base from J, with 9 bases in between. The repertoire was sequenced with immunoSEQ multiplex PCR; TCRdb's copy has only in-frame clones and lacks some. The sample contains about 670,000 clones, approximately 90% of which appear only once. The material sequenced was peripheral blood. This TCR derives from a young woman with acute or convalescent COVID-19. The rearrangement joins TRBV19 to TRBJ1-4; D is ambiguous. The CDR3 DNA is TGTGCCAGTAGTATTACCGGACTAACTAATGAAAAACTGTTTTTT. Residues: CASSITGLTNEKLFF.